This T cell receptor (beta chain) was sequenced in a study of blood T cell repertoires in COVID-19. For the study at large: Italy, Spain and the United States were the sources of the convalescent and acute COVID-19 samples.

Assay used: immunoSEQ multiplex PCR; TCRdb lists only in-frame clones, some missing. This table has approximately 93,000 clones, about nine tenths appearing once. The germline gives CDR1 ENHRY, CDR2 SYGVKD. Trimming took off 7 bases at V and 8 bases at J, with 20 bases between the two ends. The CDR3 has 14 residues. Sequenced: peripheral blood. V is TRBV10-3 and J is TRBJ1-2; D is unclear. This receptor was obtained from a human donor in a cohort sampled during active COVID-19. CDR3 loop: CAINRGGYSEGYTF. Here the CDR3 DNA reads TGTGCCATCAATCGAGGAGGCTATTCGGAGGGCTACACCTTC.